The 4 T cell receptor beta chains presented below share a single source sample, sequenced in a study of radiation and T cells in renal cell carcinoma. Time point indicated: baseline pretreatment blood. Noted treatment: 15 Gy SBRT to primary tumor, nephrectomy 4 weeks later. Generated by immunoSEQ multiplex PCR, the TCRdb table keeps only in-frame clones and is missing some. The profile shows about 130,000 clones, about 88% of them singletons. The sample consisted of blood, taken from a patient whose treatment included radiotherapy and nephrectomy. The origin of the receptors is a woman in her 50s with renal cell carcinoma.

The V gene is TRBV6-5, the J gene TRBJ2-7; no clear D gene. V was shortened by 1 base and J by 3 bases, with 10 bases between the two germline ends. The CDR3 sequence is 14 residues long. The germline V gene encodes CDR1 MNHEY and CDR2 SVGAGI. CDR3 nucleotide sequence: TGTGCCAGCAGTTACTATCTGGATGGCTACGAGCAGTACTTC. Translating it yields CASSYYLDGYEQYF.

The chain is built from TRBV18 and TRBJ2-5; D is perhaps TRBD2 (6 bases). Trimming stripped 1 base from V and 7 bases from J, with 13 bases between. Per germline, CDR1 KGHSH and CDR2 LQKENI. The length of the CDR3 is 14 residues. The CDR3 DNA follows: TGTGCCAGCTCACCACAGGAGGGCTTTCGGACCCAGTACTTC. It specifies CASSPQEGFRTQYF.

The rearrangement joins TRBV30 to TRBJ1-1; no clear D. The CDR3 is made up of 15 amino acids. V was clipped by 0 bases and J by 4 bases, with 15 bases between them. The V gene's germline CDR1 is GTSNPN and CDR2 SVGIG (reference sequence). CDR3 sequence reads: CAWSVFGGGRTEAFF. Here the CDR3 DNA reads TGTGCCTGGAGTGTATTCGGTGGAGGGCGCACTGAAGCTTTCTTT.

This chain uses TRBV19 with TRBJ2-7; D gene unclear. The CDR3 is 16 amino acids. Germline values: CDR1 LNHDA, CDR2 SQIVND (reference sequence). Trimming took 2 bases from V and 2 from J, leaving 16 bases between them. The CDR3 DNA reads TGTGCCAGTAGTATAAACCTCTTAGGGATTACCTACGAGCAGTACTTC. Translated: CASSINLLGITYEQYF.